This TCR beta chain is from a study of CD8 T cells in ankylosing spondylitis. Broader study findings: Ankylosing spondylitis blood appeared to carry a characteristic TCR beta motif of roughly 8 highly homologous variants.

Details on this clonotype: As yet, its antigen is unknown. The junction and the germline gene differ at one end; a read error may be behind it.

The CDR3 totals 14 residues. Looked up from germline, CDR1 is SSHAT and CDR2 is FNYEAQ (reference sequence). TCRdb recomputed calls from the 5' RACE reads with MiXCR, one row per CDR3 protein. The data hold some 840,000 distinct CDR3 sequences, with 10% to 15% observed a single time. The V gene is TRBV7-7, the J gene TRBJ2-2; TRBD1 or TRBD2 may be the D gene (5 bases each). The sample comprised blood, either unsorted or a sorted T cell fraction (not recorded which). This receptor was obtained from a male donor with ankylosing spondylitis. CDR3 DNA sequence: TGTGCTAGCAGCTTGGGGGACGGACCCGGGGAGCTGTTTTTT. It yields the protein CASSLGDGPGELFF.